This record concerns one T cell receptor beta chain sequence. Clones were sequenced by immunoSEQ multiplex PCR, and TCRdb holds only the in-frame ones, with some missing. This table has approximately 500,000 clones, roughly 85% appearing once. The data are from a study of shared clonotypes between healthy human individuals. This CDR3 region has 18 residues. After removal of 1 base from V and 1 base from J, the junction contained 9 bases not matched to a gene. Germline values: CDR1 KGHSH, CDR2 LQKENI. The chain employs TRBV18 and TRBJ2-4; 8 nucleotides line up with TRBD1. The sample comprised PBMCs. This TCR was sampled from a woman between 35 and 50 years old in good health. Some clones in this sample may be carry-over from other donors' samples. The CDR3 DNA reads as TGTGCCAGCTCACCACGGACAGGGTTACGAATTGCCAAAAACATTCAGTACTTC. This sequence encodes CASSPRTGLRIAKNIQYF.